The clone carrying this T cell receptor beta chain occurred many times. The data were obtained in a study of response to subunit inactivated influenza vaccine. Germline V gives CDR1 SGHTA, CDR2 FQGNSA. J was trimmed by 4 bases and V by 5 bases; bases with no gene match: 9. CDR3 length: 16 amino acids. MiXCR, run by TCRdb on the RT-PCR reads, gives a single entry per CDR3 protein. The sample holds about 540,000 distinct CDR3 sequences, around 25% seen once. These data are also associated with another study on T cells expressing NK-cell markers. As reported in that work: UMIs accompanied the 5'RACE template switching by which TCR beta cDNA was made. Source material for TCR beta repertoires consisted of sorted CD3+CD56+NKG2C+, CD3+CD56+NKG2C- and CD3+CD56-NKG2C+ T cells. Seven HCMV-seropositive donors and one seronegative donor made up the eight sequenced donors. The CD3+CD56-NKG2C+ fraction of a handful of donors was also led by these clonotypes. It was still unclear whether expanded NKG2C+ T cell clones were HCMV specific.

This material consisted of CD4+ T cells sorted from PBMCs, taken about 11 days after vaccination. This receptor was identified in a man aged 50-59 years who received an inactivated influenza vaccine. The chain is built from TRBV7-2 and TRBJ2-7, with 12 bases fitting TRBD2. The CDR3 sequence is CASSPYLAGGPYEQYF. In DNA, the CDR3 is TGTGCCAGCAGCCCATATCTAGCGGGAGGGCCTTACGAGCAGTACTTC. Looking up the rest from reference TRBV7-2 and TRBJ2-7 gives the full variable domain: GAGVSQSPSNKVTEKGKDVELRCDPISGHTALYWYRQSLGQGLEFLIYFQGNSAPDKSGLPSDRFSAERTGGSVSTLTIQRTQQEDSAVYLCASSPYLAGGPYEQYFGPGTRLTVT.